These 14 T cell receptor beta chains came from one sample sequenced in a study of graft-versus-host responses after intestinal transplantation. The authors processed graft tissue to release intraepithelial and lamina propria lymphocytes. TCRdb's table, derived via immunoSEQ multiplex PCR, lists solely in-frame clones and lacks some. The data contain about 9,600 clones, around 79% of them singletons. The sequencing here drew on ileum tissue, taken about 430 days after intestinal transplantation. The receptor source for this set is a human patient who received an intestinal transplant, so some T cells may come from the graft donor.

The rearrangement joins TRBV10-3 to TRBJ1-1; maybe TRBD1 (5 bases). Per germline, CDR1 ENHRY and CDR2 SYGVKD. V was shortened by 6 bases and J by 0 bases, with 8 bases between the two germline ends. This CDR3 comprises 13 residues. The CDR3 spells CAISGQLNTEAFF. CDR3 nucleotide sequence: TGTGCCATCAGCGGACAATTGAACACTGAAGCTTTCTTT.

CDR3 sequence: CASSRVGGQVVGEQFF. The CDR3 nucleotides read TGTGCCAGCAGCCGAGTCGGTGGACAGGTAGTGGGAGAGCAGTTCTTC. The chain recombines TRBV14 with TRBJ2-1; 7 nucleotides agree with TRBD1. The germline CDR1 and CDR2 sequences are SGHDN and FVKESK. The ends lost 4 bases at V and 10 bases at J; junction bases unmatched: 16. The CDR3 totals 16 residues.

The gene calls are TRBV6-6 and TRBJ1-4; D gene unclear. V was pared by 6 bases and J by 7 bases, with 18 bases between. This CDR3 contains 15 residues. The germline gives CDR1 MNHNY, CDR2 SVGAGI (reference sequence). The CDR3, as DNA: TGTGCCAGCAGCCCTTTACAAGGGAAAAGTGAAAAACTGTTTTTT. Protein: CASSPLQGKSEKLFF.

The J gene is TRBJ2-7, the V gene TRBV6-5; 7 bases align to TRBD1. Per the germline V gene, CDR1 is MNHEY and CDR2 is SVGAGI. This CDR3 contains 12 residues. The J segment lost 2 bases and the V segment lost 8 bases, leaving 3 bases of the junction unmatched. The CDR3 DNA reads TGTGCCAGCGCTGACAGGGCCTACGAGCAGTACTTC. It specifies CASADRAYEQYF.

The CDR3 sequence is CASSESRPGFYGYTF. CDR3 sequence (DNA): TGTGCCAGCAGTGAAAGCCGGCCAGGGTTCTATGGCTACACCTTC. V and J are TRBV6-1 and TRBJ1-2; TRBD1 might be the D (5 bases). This CDR3 spans 15 amino acids. Germline CDR1 is MNHNS and CDR2 is SASEGT. V was cut by 2 bases and J by 4 bases, with 14 bases left in between.

J is TRBJ2-3 and V is TRBV27; no reliable D call. V shed 2 bases and J shed 2 bases, with 11 bases lying between them. This CDR3 spans 15 amino acids. Germline lookup yields CDR1 MNHEY and CDR2 SMNVEV (reference sequence). This chain's CDR3 is CASSLSYLTTDTQYF. CDR3 nucleotide sequence: TGTGCCAGCAGTTTAAGTTATCTGACCACAGATACGCAGTATTTT.

This chain joins TRBV4-1 and TRBJ2-5, with D unresolved. CDR3 length equals 13 residues. The V gene lost 4 bases and the J gene lost 0 bases, with 6 bases spanning the gap. The germline V gene encodes CDR1 MGHRA and CDR2 YSYEKL. CDR3 sequence: CASSLANQETQYF. DNA of the CDR3: TGCGCCAGCAGCCTGGCTAACCAAGAGACCCAGTACTTC.

This clone occurred once. The junction departs from the called germline gene at one end, perhaps through a read error. V usage is TRBV6-1 and J usage is TRBJ2-7; tentative D call: TRBD1 (5 bases). CDR1 is MNHNS and CDR2 is SASEGT in the germline V gene. The CDR3 is 14 residues long. The CDR3 sequence is CASNEGVADPEQYF. The CDR3 bases are TGTGCCAGCAATGAAGGGGTGGCAGACCCCGAGCAGTACTTC.

The chain recombines TRBV4-1 with TRBJ2-7, with D possibly TRBD2 on 7 matching bases. Germline CDR1 and CDR2: MGHRA and YSYEKL. Trimming shortened V by 2 bases and J by 6 bases, and 26 bases separated the two germline ends. The CDR3 totals 18 residues. The CDR3: CASSQPDGRRGGWTEQYF. The CDR3 nucleotides are TGCGCCAGCAGCCAACCTGATGGTCGGAGGGGGGGGTGGACCGAGCAGTACTTC.

The chain employs TRBV10-3 and TRBJ1-2; possible D gene TRBD1, 5 bases. The germline V and J ends were trimmed by 2 bases and 3 bases, with 13 bases remaining between them. CDR3 length equals 15 residues. The V gene's germline CDR1 is ENHRY and CDR2 SYGVKD. The CDR3 region is CAISEGRGFDYGYTF. For the CDR3, the DNA is TGTGCCATCAGTGAGGGAAGGGGCTTTGACTATGGCTACACCTTC.

The chain has TRBV2 and TRBJ2-5; D uncertain. With 5 bases removed from V and 5 bases from J, the gap between germline ends came to 3 bases. The CDR3 is made up of 10 amino acids. CDR1 is SNHLY, CDR2 FYNNEI, per germline. In nucleotides, the CDR3 is TGTGCCAGCAGTTTGGAGACCCAGTACTTC. Amino acid sequence: CASSLETQYF. The variable domain in full, completed from reference TRBV2 and TRBJ2-5, reads EPEVTQTPSHQVTQMGQEVILRCVPISNHLYFYWYRQILGQKVEFLVSFYNNEISEKSEIFDDQFSVERPDGSNFTLKIRSTKLEDSAMYFCASSLETQYFGPGTRLLVL.

This clone came up a few times. CDR3 amino acids: CASSVGTSGGWYEQFF. CDR3 DNA sequence: TGTGCCAGCAGCGTAGGGACTAGCGGGGGGTGGTATGAGCAGTTCTTC. The chain uses TRBV9 and TRBJ2-1; TRBD2 matches at 14 bases. This CDR3 has 16 residues. Germline V lookup: CDR1 SGDLS, CDR2 YYNGEE. J gave up 8 bases and V 0 bases, and 4 bases lay outside the gene matches.

This chain links TRBV7-5 with TRBJ1-2; the table's D call TRBD1 went unverified against the DNA. TRBV7-5 represents a pseudogene. The CDR3 covers 14 residues. This chain's CDR3 is CVRSARQGHYGYTF. CDR3 sequence (DNA): TGTGTCAGAAGCGCCCGACAGGGCCACTATGGCTACACCTTC.

The chain recombines TRBV11-2 with TRBJ1-3; D is possibly TRBD1 (5 bases). Germline CDR1 reads SGHAT; CDR2 reads FQNNGV. CDR3 length: 13 residues. V was clipped by 2 bases and J by 7 bases, with 9 bases between them. The CDR3 reads CASSLRGLNTIYF. CDR3 nucleotides: TGTGCCAGCAGCTTAAGGGGTCTCAACACCATATATTTT.